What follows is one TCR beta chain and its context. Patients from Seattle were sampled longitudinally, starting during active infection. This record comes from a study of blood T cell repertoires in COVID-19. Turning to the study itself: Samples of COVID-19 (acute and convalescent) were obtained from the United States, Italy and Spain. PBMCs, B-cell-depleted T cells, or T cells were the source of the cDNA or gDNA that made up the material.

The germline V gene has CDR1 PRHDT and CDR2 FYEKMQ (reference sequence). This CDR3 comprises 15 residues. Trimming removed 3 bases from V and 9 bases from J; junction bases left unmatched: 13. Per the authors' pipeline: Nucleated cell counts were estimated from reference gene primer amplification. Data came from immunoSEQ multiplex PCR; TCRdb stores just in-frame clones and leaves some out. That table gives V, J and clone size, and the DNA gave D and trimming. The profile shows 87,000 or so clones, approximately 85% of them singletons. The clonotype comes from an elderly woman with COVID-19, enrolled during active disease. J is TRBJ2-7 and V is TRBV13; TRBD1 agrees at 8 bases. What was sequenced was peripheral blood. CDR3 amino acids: CASSLGTGGSTRQYF. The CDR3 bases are TGTGCCAGCAGCTTGGGTACAGGGGGGAGCACTAGGCAGTACTTC.